The text below deals with one TCR beta chain. The antigen is unknown. This sample is part of a study of T cell repertoires in ileal Crohn's disease. In the study overall: Roughly 470 nanograms of biopsy DNA per sample underwent TCRB immunosequencing.

Study-wide results and caveats: Compared with non-smokers, active smokers at surgery showed more clonal expansions. High-frequency clones were more common in sorted CD8 than CD4 cells. Clonality above 26.8% at surgery always came with endoscopic recurrence.

TCRdb's copy holds only in-frame clones and misses some; the assay was immunoSEQ multiplex PCR. The table records about 11,000 clones, around nine tenths of them present only once. The V end lost 9 bases, the J end lost 9 bases, and 15 bases lay between the germline ends. Germline V gene data show CDR1 as LNHDA and CDR2 as SQIVND (reference sequence). The length of the CDR3 is 12 residues. As to time point: inflamed ileum from the surgical specimen. The TCR was taken from an adult with Crohn's disease. Source material: ileal tissue. This chain connects TRBV19 to TRBJ1-5; D is ambiguous. The CDR3 here is CASSDLVSPQHF. The CDR3 region has the DNA TGTGCCAGCTCGGATCTTGTATCGCCCCAGCATTTT.